This T cell receptor beta chain emerged from a study of cytotoxic CD8 clonotypes in ibrutinib-treated CLL. The assay was immunoSEQ multiplex PCR, and TCRdb's table has in-frame clones only and misses some. The sample consists of almost 85,000 clones, 86% of them appearing once. Unmatched junction bases numbered 7, after V lost 2 bases and J lost 6 bases. Germline CDR1 SGHRS, CDR2 YFSETQ. The CDR3 spans 14 residues. Here the sequenced sample was PBMCs, taken before ibrutinib treatment. The rearrangement uses TRBV5-1 and TRBJ2-5, with 7 bases fitting TRBD1. This TCR was sampled from a human donor with chronic lymphocytic leukemia. CDR3 sequence: CASSLDTGVQTQYF. In DNA, the CDR3 is TGCGCCAGCAGCTTAGACACAGGGGTACAGACCCAGTACTTC.